What follows are 10 T cell receptor beta chains derived from one specimen sequenced in a study of shared clonotypes between healthy human individuals. Sequencing was performed with immunoSEQ multiplex PCR; in TCRdb, only in-frame clones are kept and a portion is missing. The table lists some 2,100,000 clones, 90% to 96% of them singletons, with 0.1% to 0.15% in the top ten. The source material was naive CD4+ T cells sorted from blood. As to subset: CD45RA+ positively selected. Source of these receptors: a man between 18 and 29 years old in good health.

The chain uses TRBV30 and TRBJ2-7; D possibly corresponds to TRBD1 (6 bases). This CDR3 is 17 amino acids long. Trimming shortened V by 0 bases and J by 0 bases, and 18 bases separated the two germline ends. Germline CDR1 is GTSNPN and CDR2 is SVGIG (reference sequence). CDR3 in DNA: TGTGCCTGGAGTGTACAGAGGACAGCACTGAGCTCCTACGAGCAGTACTTC. This gives the protein CAWSVQRTALSSYEQYF. Combining the CDR3 with reference TRBV30 and TRBJ2-7 gives the whole variable domain SQTIHQWPATLVQPVGSPLSLECTVEGTSNPNLYWYRQAAGRGLQLLFYSVGIGQISSEVPQNLSASRPQDRQFILSSKKLLLSDSGFYLCAWSVQRTALSSYEQYFGPGTRLTVT.

V and J are TRBV5-1 and TRBJ2-3; 10 nucleotides agree with TRBD2. This CDR3 comprises 17 residues. V trimming: 0 bases; J trimming: 0 bases; junction bases outside the gene matches: 4. Germline loops: CDR1 SGHRS, CDR2 YFSETQ. CDR3 sequence reads: CASSLGIAGGSTDTQYF. In DNA, the CDR3 is TGCGCCAGCAGCTTGGGGATAGCGGGAGGTAGCACAGATACGCAGTATTTT.

For the CDR3, the DNA is TGTGCCAGCAGCTTAGCGGCTATCACCTACGAGCAGTACTTC. It is translated as CASSLAAITYEQYF. J is TRBJ2-7 and V is TRBV7-8; no clear D gene. The ends were cut back, 0 bases at V and 2 bases at J, with 8 bases in the middle. CDR1 is SGHVS, CDR2 FQNEAQ, per germline. The CDR3 spans 14 residues.

This sequence joins TRBV5-4 and TRBJ2-1, with D possibly being TRBD1 or TRBD2 (5 bases each). CDR3 length: 15 amino acids. The V gene's germline CDR1 is SGHNT and CDR2 YYREEE (reference sequence). Trimming took off 1 base at V and 5 bases at J, with 13 bases between the two ends. The CDR3: CASSLKERGDNEQFF. For the CDR3, the DNA is TGTGCCAGCAGCTTGAAGGAGAGGGGAGACAATGAGCAGTTCTTC.

Notes on this clone: Within the sample, other DNA sequences also encode this same CDR3. CDR3 sequence reads: CASSSGLAGVYEQYF. CDR3 DNA: TGTGCCAGCAGCTCGGGACTAGCGGGAGTGTACGAGCAGTACTTC. The V call is TRBV7-2, the J call TRBJ2-7; 14 nucleotides line up with TRBD2. This CDR3 contains 15 residues. Per germline, CDR1 SGHTA and CDR2 FQGNSA. V shed 4 bases, J shed 4 bases, and the junction held 3 bases outside the gene matches.

A note on this clone: Other DNA sequences of this sample code for an identical CDR3. The chain carries TRBV13 and TRBJ2-3; the D is unclear. This CDR3 comprises 12 residues. Germline-derived CDR1 and CDR2 are PRHDT and FYEKMQ (reference sequence). V was trimmed by 5 bases and J by 0 bases, leaving 3 bases between them. The CDR3 DNA is TGTGCCAGCAGCGAGAGCACAGATACGCAGTATTTT. Amino acids: CASSESTDTQYF.

V and J are TRBV7-9 and TRBJ1-4, with 9 positions matching TRBD1. The germline CDR1 and CDR2 sequences are SEHNR and FQNEAQ (reference sequence). The CDR3 has 14 amino acids. V gave up 5 bases and J gave up 7 bases; unmatched junction bases: 5. This chain's CDR3 is CASSGTGGSEKLFF. The CDR3 DNA reads as TGTGCCAGCAGCGGTACAGGGGGCAGTGAAAAACTGTTTTTT.

This rearrangement joins TRBV2 to TRBJ1-5; D call uncertain. Trimming removed 4 bases at V and 0 bases at J, with 7 bases between. Germline V gene data show CDR1 as SNHLY and CDR2 as FYNNEI. CDR3 length: 14 residues. DNA for the CDR3: TGTGCCAGCAGTGGAGATGATAGCAATCAGCCCCAGCATTTT. It encodes CASSGDDSNQPQHF.

The rearrangement uses TRBV5-1 and TRBJ1-4, with a tentative D call TRBD1 (6 bases). V was trimmed by 4 bases and J by 4 bases, leaving 11 bases between them. The CDR3 has 14 residues. Germline assignment: CDR1 SGHRS and CDR2 YFSETQ. DNA for the CDR3: TGCGCCAGCAGCCCCGACAGGAGTAATGAAAAACTGTTTTTT. This sequence encodes CASSPDRSNEKLFF.

The chain combines TRBV10-3 with TRBJ1-1, with a tentative D call TRBD1 (5 bases). This CDR3 region has 15 residues. Germline V gene data show CDR1 as ENHRY and CDR2 as SYGVKD. Trimming took off 9 bases at V and 1 base at J, with 18 bases between the two ends. CDR3 bases: TGTGCCATTTCCCTCACCAGCGGGGGGAACACTGAAGCTTTCTTT. This codes for CAISLTSGGNTEAFF.